This T cell receptor (beta chain) was documented in a study of OX40 agonist ivuxolimab in advanced cancers. Of note for this clone: Its antigen is currently unknown.

The CDR3 is made up of 15 amino acids. Sequencing was performed with immunoSEQ multiplex PCR; in TCRdb, only in-frame clones are kept and a portion is missing. The table records 35,000 to 55,000 clones, around nine tenths of them present only once. Study observations and caveats: Individuals who were partial responders at 0.1-3.0 mg/kg had clonal expansion that ranked among the lowest. CD8+ T cells showed, on average, more clonal expansion than CD4+ cells. Still undetermined is the antigen specificity of the expanded peripheral T cells.

The sequence derives from an adult with an advanced solid tumor such as melanoma, head and neck, liver or kidney cancer. The chain is built from TRBV21-1 and TRBJ2-1; TRBD2 is the table's D call and was not checked against the DNA. TRBV21-1 is assigned pseudogene status. This sample comprised CD4+ or CD8+ T cells sorted from blood, obtained in a trial of the OX40 agonist ivuxolimab. This chain's CDR3 is CASAGGVCTYNEQFF. Written as DNA, the CDR3 is TGTGCCAGCGCGGGAGGGGTGTGCACCTACAATGAGCAGTTCTTC.